The 4 T cell receptor beta chains below all came from one sample that was sequenced in a study of tumor and adjacent non-tumor tissue in lung cancer. A modified ARM-PCR protocol with three rounds of nested PCR amplified TCRbeta. From the multiplex PCR reads, TCRdb called clonotypes with MiXCR, one entry per CDR3 protein. The sample holds 60,000 to 85,000 distinct CDR3 sequences; around 73% are singletons and the top ten take roughly 28%. This sample's RNA came from whole unsorted tissue. The material sequenced was lung tumor tissue. The receptors shown here come from a man between 60 and 75 years old with non-small cell lung cancer.

To note about this clonotype: Germline is not matched at one junction end, which may reflect a read error. The CDR3 here is CTSSLAAAGNTETFF. The CDR3, as DNA: TGTACCAGCAGCTTGGCCGCGGCGGGGAACACTGAAACTTTCTTT. The chain has TRBV5-4 and TRBJ1-1; D not certain. This CDR3 spans 15 amino acids. Germline CDR1 SGHNT, CDR2 YYREEE (reference sequence).

This clonotype was seen only a few times. Sequence at one end of the junction differs from germline and may be a read error. The chain joins TRBV5-4 to TRBJ2-1, with 8 bases matching TRBD2. CDR3 size: 15 residues. Germline-derived CDR1 and CDR2 are SGHNT and YYREEE (reference sequence). The CDR3 region is CASSLAGGPYDEQFF. The CDR3 DNA is TGTGCCAGCAGCTTGGCGGGAGGGCCCTACGATGAGCAGTTCTTC.

This clonotype has a single count. The junction and the germline gene differ at one end; a read error may be behind it. J is TRBJ2-3 and V is TRBV6-2 or TRBV6-3, with D hard to call. This CDR3 has 16 amino acids. CDR1 and CDR2 from the germline V gene are MNHEY and SVGEGT. CDR3: CASSHSLHDSTDTQYF. The CDR3 nucleotides read TGTGCCAGCAGTCACTCCCTCCATGATAGCACAGATACGCAGTATTTT.

The chain joins TRBV29-1 to TRBJ1-1; unclear D gene. Trimming shortened V by 4 bases and J by 13 bases, and 19 bases separated the two germline ends. The CDR3 loop spans 12 amino acids. In germline, CDR1 is SQVTM, CDR2 ANQGSEA. In DNA, the CDR3 is TGCAGCGTTGTATCGGGGAACACTAAAGTTTTCTTT. Translated, it gives CSVVSGNTKVFF. Full variable domain (rest looked up from reference TRBV29-1 and TRBJ1-1): SAVISQKPSRDICQRGTSLTIQCQVDSQVTMMFWYRQQPGQSLTLIATANQGSEATYESGFVIDKFPISRPNLTFSTLTVSNMSPEDSSIYLCSVVSGNTKVFFGQGTRLTVV.